Described below is a single T cell receptor (beta chain) sequence and its context. These data originate in a study of T cell clones after liver transplantation. Study summary: Samples came from ITN030ST, which attempted immunosuppression withdrawal within 2 years of liver transplantation. Until 12-24 months post-transplant, subjects got standard immunosuppression and no induction.

Data came from immunoSEQ multiplex PCR; TCRdb stores just in-frame clones and leaves some out. Of 25,000 to 35,000 clones in the sample, around 94% were seen once. The length of the CDR3 is 13 residues. Between the trimmed V and J ends, which lost 6 bases and 6 bases, there was a span of 13 bases. Germline V gene lookup returns CDR1 MNHNY and CDR2 SVGAGI (reference sequence). V usage is TRBV6-6 and J usage is TRBJ2-3; unclear D gene. The receptor comes from a human patient who received a liver transplant. Some T cells may be graft donor cells. Here the sequenced sample was CD8+ T cells from blood, taken 12 months after liver transplant. CDR3 amino acids: CASSPGDVDTQYF. CDR3 DNA: TGTGCCAGCAGCCCCGGAGATGTGGATACGCAGTATTTT.